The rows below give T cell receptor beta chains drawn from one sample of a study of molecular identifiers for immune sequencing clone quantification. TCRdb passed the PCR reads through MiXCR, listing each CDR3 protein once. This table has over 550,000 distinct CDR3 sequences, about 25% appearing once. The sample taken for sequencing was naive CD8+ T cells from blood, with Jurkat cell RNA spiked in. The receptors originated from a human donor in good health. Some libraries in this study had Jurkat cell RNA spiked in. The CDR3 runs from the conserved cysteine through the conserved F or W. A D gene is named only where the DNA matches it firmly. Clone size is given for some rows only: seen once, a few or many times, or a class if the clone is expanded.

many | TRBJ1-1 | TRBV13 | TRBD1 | CASSLEGGNTEAFF | TGTGCCAGCAGCTTAGAAGGGGGCAACACTGAAGCTTTCTTT
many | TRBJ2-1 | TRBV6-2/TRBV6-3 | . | CASNLYNEQFF | TGTGCCAGCAACCTCTACAATGAGCAGTTCTTC
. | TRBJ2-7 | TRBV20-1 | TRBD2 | CSARDRTSGSVYEQYF | TGCAGTGCTAGAGATAGGACTAGCGGGAGTGTTTACGAGCAGTACTTC
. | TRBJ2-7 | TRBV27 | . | CASSLTASYEQYF | TGTGCCAGCAGTTTGACAGCTTCCTACGAGCAGTACTTC
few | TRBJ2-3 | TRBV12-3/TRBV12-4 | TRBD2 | CASTSPGLSTDTQYF | TGTGCCAGTACCTCCCCGGGACTAAGCACAGATACGCAGTATTTT
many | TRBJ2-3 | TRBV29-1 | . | CSVEATNADTQYF | TGCAGCGTTGAAGCCACTAACGCAGATACGCAGTATTTT
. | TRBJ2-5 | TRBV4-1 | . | CASSQDRTQETQYF | TGCGCCAGCAGCCAAGATCGAACCCAAGAGACCCAGTACTTC
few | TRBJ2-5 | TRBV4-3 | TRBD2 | CASSQETSGRGKTQYF | TGCGCCAGCAGCCAAGAGACTAGCGGGAGGGGAAAGACCCAGTACTTC
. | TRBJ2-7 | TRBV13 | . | CASSPRRGSTYEQYF | TGTGCCAGCAGCCCACGACGGGGGTCAACCTACGAGCAGTACTTC
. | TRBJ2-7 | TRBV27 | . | CASGSRVKAYEQYF | TGTGCCAGCGGCTCTAGGGTTAAGGCCTACGAGCAGTACTTC
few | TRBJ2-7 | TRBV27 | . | CASSSPARAAEEQYF | TGTGCCAGCAGTTCCCCGGCAAGGGCGGCGGAGGAGCAGTACTTC
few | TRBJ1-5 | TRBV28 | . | CASSSGGVGNQPQHF | TGTGCCAGCAGTTCCGGAGGGGTCGGCAATCAGCCCCAGCATTTT
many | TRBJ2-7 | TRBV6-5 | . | CASSPQVTYEQYF | TGTGCCAGCAGTCCTCAGGTAACCTACGAGCAGTACTTC
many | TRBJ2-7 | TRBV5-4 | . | CASSEGDGYEQYF | TGTGCCAGCAGCGAAGGGGACGGCTACGAGCAGTACTTC
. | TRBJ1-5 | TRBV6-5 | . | CAGIYQGQGMSNQPQHF | TGTGCCGGAATATATCAGGGTCAGGGGATGAGCAATCAGCCCCAGCATTTT
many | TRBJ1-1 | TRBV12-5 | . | CASGSADIPTEAFF | TGTGCTAGTGGTTCCGCGGACATTCCAACTGAAGCTTTCTTT
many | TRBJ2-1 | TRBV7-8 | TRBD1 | CASSSPGQGHNEQFF | TGTGCCAGCAGCTCCCCGGGACAGGGGCATAATGAGCAGTTCTTC
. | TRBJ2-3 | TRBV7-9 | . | CASSTRLYTQYF | TGTGCCAGCAGCACCAGGCTGTATACGCAGTATTTT
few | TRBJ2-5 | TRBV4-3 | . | CASSQDYGSGGAYQETQYF | TGCGCCAGCAGCCAAGATTACGGGTCAGGAGGAGCTTACCAAGAGACCCAGTACTTC
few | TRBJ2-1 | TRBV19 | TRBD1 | CASSIASGTGNNEQFF | TGTGCCAGTAGTATAGCTTCCGGGACAGGGAACAATGAGCAGTTCTTC
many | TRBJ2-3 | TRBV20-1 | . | CSARKGDPDTQYF | TGCAGTGCTAGAAAGGGGGACCCAGATACGCAGTATTTT
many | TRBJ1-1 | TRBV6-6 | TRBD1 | CASSYSQGAEAFF | TGTGCCAGCAGTTATTCACAGGGGGCAGAAGCTTTCTTT
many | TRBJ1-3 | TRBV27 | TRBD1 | CASSITGTGAGNTIYF | TGTGCCAGCAGTATAACCGGGACAGGGGCTGGAAACACCATATATTTT
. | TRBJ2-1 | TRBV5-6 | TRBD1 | CASSLGVQGAYNEQFF | TGTGCCAGCAGCTTGGGAGTACAGGGGGCCTACAATGAGCAGTTCTTC
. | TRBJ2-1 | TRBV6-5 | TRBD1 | CASSHGQGPYNEQFF | TGTGCCAGCAGTCACGGACAGGGGCCTTACAATGAGCAGTTCTTC
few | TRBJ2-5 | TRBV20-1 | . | CSARGRVLSGKTQYF | TGCAGTGCTAGAGGCAGGGTCCTATCAGGAAAGACCCAGTACTTC
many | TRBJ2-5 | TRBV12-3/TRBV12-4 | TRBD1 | CASSPRTGGETQYF | TGTGCCAGCAGTCCAAGGACAGGGGGCGAGACCCAGTACTTC
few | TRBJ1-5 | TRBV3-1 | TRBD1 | CASSLRQGVDQPQHF | TGTGCCAGCAGCCTGAGACAGGGGGTAGATCAGCCCCAGCATTTT
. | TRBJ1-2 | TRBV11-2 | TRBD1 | CASSGGVGTGFGGYAF | TGTGCCAGCAGCGGCGGAGTCGGGACAGGGTTTGGAGGCTACGCCTTC
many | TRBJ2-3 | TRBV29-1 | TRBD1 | CSVDGGQVVRTDTQYF | TGCAGCGTTGACGGTGGACAGGTTGTTAGGACAGATACGCAGTATTTT
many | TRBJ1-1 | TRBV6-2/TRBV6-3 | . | CASSPTRNFRWTEAFF | TGTGCCAGCAGCCCTACCAGAAACTTTCGTTGGACTGAAGCTTTCTTT
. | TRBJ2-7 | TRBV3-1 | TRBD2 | CASSPTSGGHYEQYF | TGTGCCAGCAGCCCGACTAGCGGGGGTCACTACGAGCAGTACTTC
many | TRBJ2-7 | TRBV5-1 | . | CASSLEGDPYEQYF | TGCGCCAGCAGCTTGGAGGGGGACCCCTACGAGCAGTACTTC
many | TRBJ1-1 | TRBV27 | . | CASSLEGGTEAFF | TGTGCCAGCAGCTTAGAAGGTGGCACTGAAGCTTTCTTT
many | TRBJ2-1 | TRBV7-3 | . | CASSYQGSYNEQFF | TGTGCCAGCAGCTACCAGGGAAGTTACAATGAGCAGTTCTTC
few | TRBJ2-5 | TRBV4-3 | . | CASSQDAGQQETQYF | TGCGCCAGCAGCCAAGATGCGGGACAGCAAGAGACCCAGTACTTC
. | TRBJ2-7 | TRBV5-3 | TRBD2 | CASSPSGLALDEYF | TGTGCCAGCAGCCCTTCGGGACTAGCGTTGGATGAGTACTTC
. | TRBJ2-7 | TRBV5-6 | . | CASTDVEGGEQYF | TGTGCCAGCACCGATGTGGAGGGCGGCGAGCAGTACTTC
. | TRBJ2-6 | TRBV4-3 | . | CASSHSGASVLTF | TGCGCCAGCAGCCATTCTGGGGCCAGTGTCCTGACTTTC
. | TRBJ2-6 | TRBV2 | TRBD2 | CASRGTTRLSGANVPTF | TGTGCCAGCAGGGGGACTACACGCCTCTCTGGGGCCAACGTCCCGACTTTC
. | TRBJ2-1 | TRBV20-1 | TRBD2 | CSALQGLASPNEQFF | TGCAGTGCCCTGCAAGGACTAGCCTCCCCCAATGAGCAGTTCTTC
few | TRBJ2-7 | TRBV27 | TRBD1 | CASSLSATGNEQYF | TGTGCCAGCAGTTTATCTGCGACAGGGAACGAGCAGTACTTC
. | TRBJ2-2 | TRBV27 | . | CASSLFSGNTGELLF | TGTGCCAGCAGTTTATTCAGCGGTAACACCGGGGAGCTGCTTTTT
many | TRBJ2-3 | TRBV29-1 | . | CSVEETPLTDTQYF | TGCAGCGTTGAAGAGACACCGCTCACAGATACGCAGTATTTT
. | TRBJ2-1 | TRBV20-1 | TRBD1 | CSARDGDRGDNEQFF | TGCAGTGCTAGAGACGGGGACAGGGGGGACAATGAGCAGTTCTTC
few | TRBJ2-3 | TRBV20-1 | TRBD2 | CSASLGTSGPIRGDTQYF | TGCAGTGCTAGCCTCGGGACTAGCGGACCCATCCGGGGAGATACGCAGTATTTT